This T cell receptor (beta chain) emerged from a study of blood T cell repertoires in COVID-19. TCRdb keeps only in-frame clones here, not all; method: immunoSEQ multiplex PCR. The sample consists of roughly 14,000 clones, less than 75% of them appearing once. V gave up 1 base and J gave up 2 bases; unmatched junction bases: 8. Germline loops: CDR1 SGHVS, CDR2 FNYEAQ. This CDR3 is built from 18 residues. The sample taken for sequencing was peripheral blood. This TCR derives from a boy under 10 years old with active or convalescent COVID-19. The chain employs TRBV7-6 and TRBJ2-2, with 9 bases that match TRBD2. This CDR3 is CASSLVSPSGANTGELFF. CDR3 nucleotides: TGTGCCAGCAGCTTAGTTTCCCCTAGCGGGGCTAACACCGGGGAGCTGTTTTTT.